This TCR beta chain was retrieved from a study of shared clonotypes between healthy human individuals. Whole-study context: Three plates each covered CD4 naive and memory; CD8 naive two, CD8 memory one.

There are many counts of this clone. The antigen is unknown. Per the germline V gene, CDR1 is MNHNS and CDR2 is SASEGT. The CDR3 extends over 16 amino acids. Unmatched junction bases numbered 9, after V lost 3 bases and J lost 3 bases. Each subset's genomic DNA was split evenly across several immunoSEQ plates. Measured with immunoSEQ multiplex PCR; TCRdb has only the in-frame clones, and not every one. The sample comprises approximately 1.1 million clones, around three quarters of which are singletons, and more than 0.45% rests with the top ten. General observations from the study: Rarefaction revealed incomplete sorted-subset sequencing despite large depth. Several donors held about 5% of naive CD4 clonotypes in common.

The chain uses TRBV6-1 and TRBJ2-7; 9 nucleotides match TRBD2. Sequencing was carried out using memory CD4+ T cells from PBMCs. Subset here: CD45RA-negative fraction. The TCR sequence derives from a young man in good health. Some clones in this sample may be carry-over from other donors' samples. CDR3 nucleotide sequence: TGTGCCAGCAGTGATATTTTAAGCGGGAGGTACTACGAGCAGTACTTC. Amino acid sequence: CASSDILSGRYYEQYF.